This passage covers 17 T cell receptor beta chains from one sample sequenced in a study of blood T cell repertoires in COVID-19. Sequencing was performed with immunoSEQ multiplex PCR; in TCRdb, only in-frame clones are kept and a portion is missing. Of tens of thousands of clones listed, around four fifths are singletons. Input material: peripheral blood. The source of these receptors is a human donor in a cohort sampled during active COVID-19.

In regard to this clone: A single base separates this from a much larger clone, so it may be a read error. The gene calls are TRBV13 and TRBJ2-7, with 7 bases fitting TRBD1. The junction had 2 bases not matched to a gene; V was cut back by 5 bases and J by 4 bases. CDR3 size: 12 residues. Germline-derived CDR1 and CDR2 are PRHDT and FYEKMQ (reference sequence). CDR3 in amino acids: CASSQQGYEQYF. As DNA, the CDR3 is TGTGCCAGCAGCCAACAGGGGTACGAGCAGTACTTC.

The genes are TRBV20-1 and TRBJ2-1, with TRBD2 matching over 11 bases. The CDR3 is 15 amino acids. Losses at the gene ends were 3 bases for V and 5 bases for J; bases not matched to a gene: 6. CDR1 is DFQATT, CDR2 SNEGSKA, per germline (reference sequence). CDR3 sequence (DNA): TGCAGTGCTAGTAGCGGGAGGGGGGGGCACAATGAGCAGTTCTTC. It codes for CSASSGRGGHNEQFF.

J is TRBJ1-5 and V is TRBV19, with 7 bases identical to TRBD1. Germline loops: CDR1 LNHDA, CDR2 SQIVND (reference sequence). The V and J ends lost 3 bases and 1 base, in that order; junction bases with no gene match: 6. This CDR3 is 16 amino acids long. The CDR3 reads CASSISGGRSNQPQHF. CDR3 bases: TGTGCCAGTAGTATTTCAGGGGGAAGGAGCAATCAGCCCCAGCATTTT.

The J gene is TRBJ2-5, the V gene TRBV5-4, with D possibly being TRBD1 (6 bases). The ends were cut back, 1 base at V and 5 bases at J, with 9 bases in the middle. Per germline, CDR1 SGHNT and CDR2 YYREEE (reference sequence). CDR3 length: 13 amino acids. In DNA, the CDR3 is TGTGCCAGCAGCTTGTGGGGGCATGAGACCCAGTACTTC. Protein sequence: CASSLWGHETQYF.

This clone was picked up a small number of times. The chain couples TRBV2 to TRBJ1-6, with 10 bases lining up with TRBD1. The CDR3 is 18 residues long. CDR1 and CDR2 (germline): SNHLY, FYNNEI. The trim removed 6 bases at V and 0 bases at J, leaving 8 bases unmatched. The CDR3 DNA reads TGTGCCAGCAGGGATGACAGGGGGCTACGCTCCTATAATTCACCCCTCCACTTT. Its translation: CASRDDRGLRSYNSPLHF.

The CDR3 nucleotides read TGTGCCAGCAGTTCCGGGTTCCTCACAGATACGCAGTATTTT. This translates into CASSSGFLTDTQYF. The chain recombines TRBV27 with TRBJ2-3; no firm D call. This CDR3 is built from 14 residues. The V gene's germline CDR1 is MNHEY and CDR2 SMNVEV (reference sequence). V dropped 4 bases and J dropped 2 bases, with 10 bases sitting between them.

The chain joins TRBV4-1 to TRBJ1-2; tentative D call: TRBD1 (5 bases). CDR3 length equals 14 residues. Per the germline V gene, CDR1 is MGHRA and CDR2 is YSYEKL. Between the trimmed V and J ends, which lost 1 base and 4 bases, there was a span of 10 bases. This CDR3 is CASSQGVTAYGYTF. CDR3 DNA sequence: TGCGCCAGCAGCCAAGGAGTGACAGCCTATGGCTACACCTTC.

This clone was recorded only once. The gene calls are TRBV6-5 and TRBJ1-2, with TRBD1 identical over 9 bases. The germline V gene has CDR1 MNHEY and CDR2 SVGAGI. The J segment lost 5 bases and the V segment lost 4 bases, leaving 2 bases of the junction unmatched. This CDR3 comprises 13 residues. CDR3 in DNA: TGTGCCAGCAGTTCGGACAGGGGTTATGGCTACACCTTC. Protein: CASSSDRGYGYTF.

The rearrangement links TRBV7-2 to TRBJ2-7; D is unresolved. This CDR3 has 17 amino acids. The V and J ends lost 0 bases and 2 bases respectively, with 17 bases between them. In germline, CDR1 is SGHTA, CDR2 FQGNSA. The CDR3 DNA is TGTGCCAGCAGCTTAGCGGCACTACAATACCCTCCCTACGAGCAGTACTTC. Amino acid sequence: CASSLAALQYPPYEQYF.

This sequence joins TRBV12-3 or TRBV12-4 and TRBJ2-7; D unresolved. The CDR3 runs 13 residues. V lost 2 bases and J lost 3, with 8 bases in between. The CDR3 here is CASSLTLIYEQYF. Here the CDR3 DNA reads TGTGCCAGCAGTTTAACTCTCATCTACGAGCAGTACTTC.

The J gene is TRBJ1-2, the V gene TRBV29-1; maybe TRBD1 (6 bases). CDR3 size: 12 residues. CDR1 SQVTM and CDR2 ANQGSEA come from the germline V gene. The V and J ends lost 4 bases and 5 bases respectively, with 11 bases between them. The CDR3 loop is CSVGGGGYGYTF. In nucleotides, the CDR3 is TGCAGCGTTGGAGGGGGTGGTTATGGCTACACCTTC.

A few counts support this clone. The chain combines TRBV27 with TRBJ1-2; D call uncertain. Trimming took off 3 bases at V and 0 bases at J, with 11 bases between the two ends. The CDR3 consists of 15 residues. Germline CDR1 is MNHEY and CDR2 is SMNVEV (reference sequence). The CDR3 is CASSFIRGANYGYTF. The DNA for the CDR3 is TGTGCCAGCAGTTTTATCCGGGGAGCTAACTATGGCTACACCTTC.

J is TRBJ2-1 and V is TRBV6-5; 7 positions agree with TRBD1. CDR3 length: 14 residues. Trimming cost V 3 bases and J 9 bases; bases outside gene matches: 8. Germline values: CDR1 MNHEY, CDR2 SVGAGI. CDR3 in DNA: TGTGCCAGCAGTTATGACAGGGATAGGGGTGAGCAGTTCTTC. It codes for CASSYDRDRGEQFF.

This clone was seen a single time. The rearrangement links TRBV5-4 to TRBJ2-7; perhaps TRBD2 as D (5 bases). The germline V gene encodes CDR1 SGHNT and CDR2 YYREEE (reference sequence). Trimming cost V 1 base and J 7 bases, with 15 bases left between them. The length of the CDR3 is 14 residues. CDR3 protein: CASSLWSGNPEQYF. In DNA form, the CDR3 reads TGTGCCAGCAGCTTGTGGTCGGGGAACCCTGAGCAGTACTTC.

V gene TRBV28 combines with J gene TRBJ1-2; D possibly corresponds to TRBD1 (6 bases). Germline-derived CDR1 and CDR2 are MDHEN and SYDVKM. There are 13 residues in the CDR3. V dropped 8 bases and J dropped 8 bases, with 18 bases sitting between them. DNA of the CDR3: TGTGCCAGCCGGGGGGGGCGAGGCGAAGGCTACACCTTC. Amino acid sequence: CASRGGRGEGYTF.

The chain combines TRBV5-1 with TRBJ1-1; 8 nucleotides agree with TRBD1. Trimming took 1 base from V and 1 from J; bases not matched to a gene: 15. This CDR3 contains 19 residues. Germline CDR1 SGHRS, CDR2 YFSETQ. CDR3 amino acids: CASSLLAAATGGSNTEAFF. The DNA for the CDR3 is TGCGCCAGCAGCTTGTTGGCGGCAGCTACAGGGGGTTCGAACACTGAAGCTTTCTTT.

This clone occurred once. This rearrangement joins TRBV21-1 to TRBJ2-6; the D call TRBD2 from the table was never checked on the DNA. TRBV21-1 represents a pseudogene. The CDR3 totals 21 residues. The CDR3 spells CASSNGAGLAGALSGANVLTF. The DNA of the CDR3 is TGTGCCAGCAGCAATGGGGCCGGACTAGCGGGGGCCCTCTCTGGGGCCAACGTCCTGACTTTC.